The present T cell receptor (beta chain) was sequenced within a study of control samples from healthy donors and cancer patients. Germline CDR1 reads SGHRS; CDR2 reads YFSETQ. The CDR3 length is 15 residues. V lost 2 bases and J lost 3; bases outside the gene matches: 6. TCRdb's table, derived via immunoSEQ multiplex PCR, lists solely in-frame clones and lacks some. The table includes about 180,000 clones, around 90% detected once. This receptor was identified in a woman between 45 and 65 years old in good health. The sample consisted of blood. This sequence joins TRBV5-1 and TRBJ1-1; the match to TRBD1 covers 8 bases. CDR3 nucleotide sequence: TGCGCCAGCAGCTTAGGGGACAGGCCAGACACTGAAGCTTTCTTT. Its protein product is CASSLGDRPDTEAFF.